This is a list of T cell receptor beta chains from one sample in a study of cytomegalovirus exposure and HLA in healthy donors. Only in-frame clones appear in the TCRdb table, and some are missing; sequencing was by immunoSEQ multiplex PCR. The profile shows over 80,000 clones, around four fifths of them singletons. Sequencing was carried out using PBMCs. All receptors derive from a woman between 35 and 50 years old in good health and CMV-seronegative. The CDR3 runs from the conserved cysteine through the conserved F or W. D genes are given only for firm matches. Clone size is shown for a subset of rows, as once, few, many or a class of expanded clone.

>NA|few|TRBJ2-2|TRBV5-1
TGCGCCAGCAGCTCCTCATGGAGGGGAAACACCGGGGAGCTGTTTTTT
CASSSSWRGNTGELFF
>NA|NA|TRBJ2-7|TRBV4-1
TGCGCCAGCAGCCCCTTACAGAACTCCTACGAGCAGTACTTC
CASSPLQNSYEQYF
>TRBD2|NA|TRBJ2-7|TRBV6-5
TGTGCCAGCAGTTATAGCGGGGGGGAGTACTTC
CASSYSGGEYF
>NA|NA|TRBJ1-2|TRBV4-3
TGCGCCAGCAGCTTGGACAATCATGGCTACACCTTC
CASSLDNHGYTF
>NA|NA|TRBJ2-7|TRBV15
TGTGCCACCAGCAGAGATAGGGGCGAGCAGTACTTC
CATSRDRGEQYF
>TRBD1|NA|TRBJ2-1|TRBV11-3
TGTGCCAGCAGCTTGGGACAGACCTACAATGAGCAGTTCTTC
CASSLGQTYNEQFF
>TRBD1|few|TRBJ2-7|TRBV7-2
TGTGCCAGCAGCCAAGGGACAGGGGTCTACGAGCAGTACTTC
CASSQGTGVYEQYF
>TRBD2|NA|TRBJ2-1|TRBV27
TGTGCCAGCAGTTTCATGATAGCGGGGGGGTACAATGAGCAGTTCTTC
CASSFMIAGGYNEQFF
>NA|once|TRBJ1-2|TRBV6-6
TGTGCCAGCAGTTACTCCGGACAGCATATTACCTATGGCTACACCTTC
CASSYSGQHITYGYTF
>TRBD2|NA|TRBJ2-7|TRBV28
TGTGCCAGCAGCCCCCGGGGGGGAGGAGGATTGTTGGGCGAGCAGTACTTC
CASSPRGGGGLLGEQYF
>NA|NA|TRBJ2-5|TRBV7-9
TGTGCCAGCGCCGGGGGGCAGCGGGCCTTCTCACAAGAGACTCAGTACTTC
CASAGGQRAFSQETQYF